This T cell receptor (beta chain) comes out of a study of post-analysis software for immune sequencing data. With respect to this clonotype: The antigen is not known. An end of the junction differs from the germline gene, which may be a read error.

The CDR3 is 13 residues long. Germline CDR1 reads SGHRS; CDR2 reads YFSETQ. The study, taken as a whole, reports: Five or six TRBV segments were significantly more frequent in patients than in controls. TRBV5-6, TRBV5-1 and TRBV20-1 were among these segments.

cDNA libraries for TCR beta contained unique molecular identifiers. T cells numbering roughly 0.95 to 10 million gave rise to 500,000 to 600,000 cDNA molecules. From the PCR reads, TCRdb called clonotypes with MiXCR, one entry per CDR3 protein. The sample shows about 820,000 distinct CDR3 sequences, around 50% of them seen only once. This TCR came from a girl between 10 and 17 years old with multiple sclerosis. The rearrangement links TRBV5-1 to TRBJ2-3, with D perhaps TRBD1 (6 bases). The specimen sequenced was blood. The CDR3 coding sequence is TGTGCCAGCAGTGGACAGAGCACAGATACGCAGTATTTT. It translates to CASSGQSTDTQYF.